Listed below are T cell receptor beta chains from one sample, sequenced in a study of cytomegalovirus exposure and HLA in healthy donors. The data were produced by immunoSEQ multiplex PCR, yet TCRdb's version contains in-frame clones alone and is incomplete. The sample's table shows 70,000 or so clones. The sample taken for sequencing was PBMCs. The receptor set was obtained from a boy younger than 18 in good health and CMV-seronegative. The CDR3 runs from the conserved cysteine through the conserved F or W. A D gene is named only where the DNA matches it firmly.

V gene	D gene	J gene	CDR3 protein	CDR3 DNA
TRBV6-1	TRBD1	TRBJ1-4	CASRGGTGEDEKLFF	TGTGCCAGCAGGGGAGGGACAGGGGAGGATGAAAAACTGTTTTTT
TRBV2	TRBD2	TRBJ2-3	CASSGSGLAGRTDTQYF	TGTGCCAGCAGTGGATCCGGACTAGCGGGTCGAACAGATACGCAGTATTTT
TRBV5-1	.	TRBJ2-7	CASSLTQGLGREQYF	TGCGCCAGCAGCTTGACCCAGGGATTAGGGCGCGAGCAGTACTTC
TRBV30	TRBD2	TRBJ2-3	CAWRVSRLAGGSYTDTQYF	TGTGCCTGGAGGGTGTCTCGACTAGCGGGGGGCTCCTACACAGATACGCAGTATTTT
TRBV2	TRBD2	TRBJ2-3	CASRASGRVDTQYF	TGTGCCAGCCGGGCTAGCGGGAGGGTGGATACGCAGTATTTT
TRBV30	TRBD2	TRBJ2-1	CAWSVTSGGYKFF	TGTGCCTGGAGCGTTACTAGCGGAGGGTACAAGTTCTTC
TRBV19	.	TRBJ1-6	CASSPDRYNSPLHF	TGTGCCAGTTCCCCAGACAGATATAATTCACCCCTCCACTTT
TRBV14	.	TRBJ2-1	CASSPLPGTSENNEQFF	TGTGCCAGCAGCCCACTCCCCGGGACAAGCGAAAACAATGAGCAGTTCTTC
TRBV6-1	.	TRBJ1-1	CASRIEVMNTEAFF	TGTGCCAGCAGGATAGAAGTTATGAACACTGAAGCTTTCTTT
TRBV6-1	.	TRBJ1-3	CASSESRSGNTIYF	TGTGCCAGCAGTGAAAGCCGCTCTGGAAACACCATATATTTT
TRBV5-1	.	TRBJ2-3	CASSLGVEADTQYF	TGCGCCAGCAGCTTGGGTGTGGAGGCAGATACGCAGTATTTT
TRBV4-3	.	TRBJ2-7	CASSQDLGSSYEQYF	TGCGCCAGCAGCCAAGATCTCGGGAGCTCCTACGAGCAGTACTTC
TRBV4-3	TRBD2	TRBJ2-6	CASSQDLTSGRPGANVLTF	TGCGCCAGCAGCCAAGATCTGACTAGCGGGAGGCCTGGGGCCAACGTCCTGACTTTC
TRBV7-2	.	TRBJ2-5	CASSFAKGGAGETQYF	TGTGCCAGCAGCTTCGCGAAGGGGGGGGCTGGTGAGACCCAGTACTTC
TRBV6-5	.	TRBJ1-3	CASSYSRVGNTIYF	TGTGCCAGCAGTTACAGCAGGGTTGGAAACACCATATATTTT
TRBV14	TRBD1	TRBJ1-1	CASREPGTVNTEAFF	TGTGCCAGCAGAGAACCCGGGACAGTGAACACTGAAGCTTTCTTT
TRBV29-1	TRBD2	TRBJ2-1	CSVGRGGLSSYNEQFF	TGCAGCGTTGGTCGGGGGGGCCTGAGCTCCTACAATGAGCAGTTCTTC
TRBV7-3	.	TRBJ1-1	CASSPKPFGQIEAFF	TGTGCCAGCAGCCCGAAGCCTTTTGGACAGATTGAAGCTTTCTTT
TRBV13	.	TRBJ2-4	CASSLEVRGGKNIQYF	TGTGCCAGCAGCTTAGAGGTCCGGGGTGGCAAAAACATTCAGTACTTC
TRBV30	.	TRBJ1-2	CAWSGYGYTF	TGTGCCTGGTCGGGGTATGGCTACACCTTC
TRBV29-1	.	TRBJ2-1	CSVEVEGGLEQFF	TGCAGCGTTGAGGTAGAGGGAGGACTTGAGCAGTTCTTC
TRBV5-6	TRBD2	TRBJ2-5	CASSFRGAGEETQYF	TGTGCCAGCAGCTTTAGAGGAGCGGGGGAAGAGACCCAGTACTTC
TRBV4-1	TRBD1	TRBJ1-1	CASSLDRAILNTEAFF	TGCGCCAGCAGCCTCGACAGGGCCATACTAAACACTGAAGCTTTCTTT
TRBV29-1	TRBD1	TRBJ2-5	CSVQPGQGHLETQYF	TGCAGCGTACAACCGGGACAGGGCCATTTGGAGACCCAGTACTTC
TRBV30	.	TRBJ2-7	CASGPPLSTHEQYF	TGTGCCTCAGGCCCCCCGCTAAGCACCCACGAGCAGTACTTC
TRBV10-3	TRBD2	TRBJ2-1	CAISTSDPYNEQFF	TGTGCCATCAGTACTAGCGACCCCTACAATGAGCAGTTCTTC
TRBV4-1	TRBD2	TRBJ2-1	CASSRSSGSSYNEQFF	TGCGCCAGCAGCCGGAGTAGCGGGAGCTCCTACAATGAGCAGTTCTTC
TRBV15	.	TRBJ1-1	CATSRVTGNTEAFF	TGTGCCACCAGCAGAGTAACGGGGAACACTGAAGCTTTCTTT
TRBV2	TRBD1	TRBJ2-3	CASRRGQDRTDTQYF	TGTGCCAGCAGGAGGGGACAGGACCGCACAGATACGCAGTATTTT
TRBV19	.	TRBJ1-2	CASSIAGRNYGYTF	TGTGCCAGTAGTATAGCTGGCAGGAACTATGGCTACACCTTC
TRBV7-8	.	TRBJ2-1	CASSLFRDYNEQFF	TGTGCCAGCAGCTTATTTCGGGACTACAATGAGCAGTTCTTC
TRBV7-9	TRBD2	TRBJ2-7	CASSLGISGGSYEQYF	TGTGCCAGCAGCTTAGGAATTAGCGGGGGCTCCTACGAGCAGTACTTC
TRBV2	.	TRBJ1-2	CASSPRAGASGYTF	TGTGCCAGCAGTCCCCGGGCAGGGGCCTCTGGCTACACCTTC
TRBV18	.	TRBJ1-1	CASSRGVGTEAFF	TGTGCCAGCTCACGTGGAGTTGGTACTGAAGCTTTCTTT
TRBV6-5	TRBD1	TRBJ1-3	CASSSTGQAGNTIYF	TGTGCCAGCAGTTCCACCGGACAGGCCGGAAACACCATATATTTT
TRBV18	.	TRBJ2-3	CASSLPGGGTDTQYF	TGTGCCAGCTCATTGCCTGGAGGCGGCACAGATACGCAGTATTTT
TRBV4-1	TRBD1	TRBJ1-1	CASSQSGQGMNTEDFF	TGCGCCAGCAGCCAATCGGGACAGGGGATGAACACTGAAGATTTCTTT
TRBV5-1	.	TRBJ1-5	CASSLEGGSGEQPQHF	TGCGCCAGCAGCTTGGAAGGTGGGTCAGGGGAGCAGCCCCAGCATTTT
TRBV6-1	.	TRBJ2-7	CASSAEEGTAYEQYF	TGTGCCAGCAGTGCCGAGGAGGGGACCGCCTACGAGCAGTACTTC
TRBV7-6	.	TRBJ2-1	CASSSIPTRFEQFF	TGTGCCAGCAGCTCAATCCCGACTAGGTTTGAGCAGTTCTTC
TRBV28	.	TRBJ2-7	CASRTSGDSYEQYF	TGTGCCAGCAGGACCTCAGGGGACTCCTACGAGCAGTACTTC